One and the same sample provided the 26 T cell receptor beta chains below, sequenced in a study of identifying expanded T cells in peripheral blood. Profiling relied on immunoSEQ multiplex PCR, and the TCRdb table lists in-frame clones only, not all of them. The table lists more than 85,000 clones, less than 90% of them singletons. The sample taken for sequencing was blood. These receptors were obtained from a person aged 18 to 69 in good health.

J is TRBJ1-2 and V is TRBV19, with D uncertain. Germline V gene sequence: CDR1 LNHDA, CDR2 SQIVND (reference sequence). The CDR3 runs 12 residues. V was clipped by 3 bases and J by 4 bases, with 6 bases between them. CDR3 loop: CASSIKGYGYTF. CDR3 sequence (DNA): TGTGCCAGTAGTATTAAGGGCTATGGCTACACCTTC. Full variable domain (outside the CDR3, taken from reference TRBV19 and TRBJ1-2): DGGITQSPKYLFRKEGQNVTLSCEQNLNHDAMYWYRQDPGQGLRLIYYSQIVNDFQKGDIAEGYSVSREKKESFPLTVTSAQKNPTAFYLCASSIKGYGYTFGSGTRLTVV.

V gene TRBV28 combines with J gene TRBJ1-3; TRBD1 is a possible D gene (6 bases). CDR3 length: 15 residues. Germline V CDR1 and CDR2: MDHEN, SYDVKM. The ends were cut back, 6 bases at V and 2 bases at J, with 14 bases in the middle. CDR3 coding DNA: TGTGCCAGCAGGCCACAGGGAACGGCTGGAAACACCATATATTTT. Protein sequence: CASRPQGTAGNTIYF.

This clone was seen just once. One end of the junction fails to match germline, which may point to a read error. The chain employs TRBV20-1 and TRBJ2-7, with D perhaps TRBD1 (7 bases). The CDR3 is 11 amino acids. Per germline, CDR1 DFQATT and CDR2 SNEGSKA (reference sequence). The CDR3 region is CSARVVARGVF. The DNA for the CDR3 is TGCAGTGCTAGAGTAGTAGCCAGGGGGGTATTC.

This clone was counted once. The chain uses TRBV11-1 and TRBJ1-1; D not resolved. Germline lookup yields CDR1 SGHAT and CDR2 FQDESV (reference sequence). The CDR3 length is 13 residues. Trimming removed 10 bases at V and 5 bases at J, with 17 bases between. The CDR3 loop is CATQQRQWTEAFF. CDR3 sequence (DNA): TGTGCCACCCAGCAGAGGCAGTGGACTGAAGCTTTCTTT.

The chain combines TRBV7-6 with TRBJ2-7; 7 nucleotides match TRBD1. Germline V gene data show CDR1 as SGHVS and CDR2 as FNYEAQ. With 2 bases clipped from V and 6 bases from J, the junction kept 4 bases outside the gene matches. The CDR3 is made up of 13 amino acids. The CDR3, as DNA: TGTGCCAGCAGCTTAACAGGGGCGGTCGAGCAGTACTTC. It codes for CASSLTGAVEQYF. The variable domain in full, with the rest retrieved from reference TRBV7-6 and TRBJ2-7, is GAGVSQSPRYKVTKRGQDVALRCDPISGHVSLYWYRQALGQGPEFLTYFNYEAQQDKSGLPNDRFSAERPEGSISTLTIQRTEQRDSAMYRCASSLTGAVEQYFGPGTRLTVT.

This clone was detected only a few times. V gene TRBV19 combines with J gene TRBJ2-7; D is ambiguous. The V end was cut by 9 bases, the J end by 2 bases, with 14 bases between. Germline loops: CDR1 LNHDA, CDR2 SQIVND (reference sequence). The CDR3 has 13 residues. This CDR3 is CASRPASTYEQYF. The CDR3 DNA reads TGTGCCAGCCGGCCGGCCTCAACCTACGAGCAGTACTTC.

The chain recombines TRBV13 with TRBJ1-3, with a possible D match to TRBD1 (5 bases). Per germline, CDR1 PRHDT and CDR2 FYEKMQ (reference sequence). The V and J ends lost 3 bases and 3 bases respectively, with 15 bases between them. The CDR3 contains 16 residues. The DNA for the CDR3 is TGTGCCAGCAGCTTTTGGCAGGGAGGTCGTGGAAACACCATATATTTT. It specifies CASSFWQGGRGNTIYF.

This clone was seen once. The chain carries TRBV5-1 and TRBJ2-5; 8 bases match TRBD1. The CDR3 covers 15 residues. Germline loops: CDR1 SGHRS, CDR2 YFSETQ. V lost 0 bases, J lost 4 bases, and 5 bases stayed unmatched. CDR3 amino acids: CASSLGQGAGETQYF. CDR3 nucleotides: TGCGCCAGCAGCTTGGGGCAGGGGGCGGGAGAGACCCAGTACTTC.

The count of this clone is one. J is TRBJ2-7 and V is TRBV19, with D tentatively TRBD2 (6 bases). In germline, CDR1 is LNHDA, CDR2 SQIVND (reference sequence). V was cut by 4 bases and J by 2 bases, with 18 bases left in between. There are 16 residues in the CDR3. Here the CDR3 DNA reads TGTGCCAGTAGTACAGAAGACCGGGACTTTACCTACGAGCAGTACTTC. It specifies CASSTEDRDFTYEQYF.

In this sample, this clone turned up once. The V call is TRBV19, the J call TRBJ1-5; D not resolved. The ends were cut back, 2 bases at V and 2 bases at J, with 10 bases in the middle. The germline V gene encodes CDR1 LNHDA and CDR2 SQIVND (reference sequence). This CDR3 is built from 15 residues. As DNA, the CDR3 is TGTGCCAGTAGTATAACCGCCGGGCGCAATCAGCCCCAGCATTTT. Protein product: CASSITAGRNQPQHF.

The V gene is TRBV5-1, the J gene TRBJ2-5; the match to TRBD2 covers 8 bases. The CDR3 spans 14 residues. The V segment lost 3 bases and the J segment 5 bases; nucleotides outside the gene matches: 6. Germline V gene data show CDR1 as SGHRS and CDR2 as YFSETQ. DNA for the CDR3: TGCGCCAGCAGCTCGCCAGAGCGGGGGGAGACCCAGTACTTC. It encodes CASSSPERGETQYF.

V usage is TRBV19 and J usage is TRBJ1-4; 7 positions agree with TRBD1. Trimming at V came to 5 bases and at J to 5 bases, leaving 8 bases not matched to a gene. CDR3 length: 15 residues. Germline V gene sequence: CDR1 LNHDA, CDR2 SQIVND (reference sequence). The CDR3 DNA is TGTGCCAGTAGTTCGGACAGGTACCCCAATGAAAAACTGTTTTTT. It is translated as CASSSDRYPNEKLFF.

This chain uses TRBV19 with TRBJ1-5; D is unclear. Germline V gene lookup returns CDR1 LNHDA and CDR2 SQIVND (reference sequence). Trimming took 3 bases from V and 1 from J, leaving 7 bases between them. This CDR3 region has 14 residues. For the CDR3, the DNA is TGTGCCAGTAGTATCAGAGGAAGCAATCAGCCCCAGCATTTT. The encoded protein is CASSIRGSNQPQHF.

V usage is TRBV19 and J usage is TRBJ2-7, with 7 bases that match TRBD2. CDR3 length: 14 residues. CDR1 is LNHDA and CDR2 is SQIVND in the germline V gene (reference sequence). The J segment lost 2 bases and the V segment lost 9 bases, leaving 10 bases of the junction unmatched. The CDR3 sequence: CASRRAGSTYEQYF. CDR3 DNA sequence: TGTGCCAGCCGCCGAGCGGGGTCGACCTACGAGCAGTACTTC. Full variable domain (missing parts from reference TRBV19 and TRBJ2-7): DGGITQSPKYLFRKEGQNVTLSCEQNLNHDAMYWYRQDPGQGLRLIYYSQIVNDFQKGDIAEGYSVSREKKESFPLTVTSAQKNPTAFYLCASRRAGSTYEQYFGPGTRLTVT.

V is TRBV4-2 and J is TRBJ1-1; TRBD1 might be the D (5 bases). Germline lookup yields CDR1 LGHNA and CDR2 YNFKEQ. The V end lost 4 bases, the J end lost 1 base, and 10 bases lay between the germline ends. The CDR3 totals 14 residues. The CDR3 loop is CASSPGLSNTEAFF. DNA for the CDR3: TGTGCCAGCAGCCCAGGGTTGTCGAACACTGAAGCTTTCTTT.

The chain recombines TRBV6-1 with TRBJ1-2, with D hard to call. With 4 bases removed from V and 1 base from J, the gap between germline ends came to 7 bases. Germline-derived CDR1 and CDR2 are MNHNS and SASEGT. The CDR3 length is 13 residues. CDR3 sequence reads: CASSVASNYGYTF. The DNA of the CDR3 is TGTGCCAGCAGTGTCGCCAGTAACTATGGCTACACCTTC.

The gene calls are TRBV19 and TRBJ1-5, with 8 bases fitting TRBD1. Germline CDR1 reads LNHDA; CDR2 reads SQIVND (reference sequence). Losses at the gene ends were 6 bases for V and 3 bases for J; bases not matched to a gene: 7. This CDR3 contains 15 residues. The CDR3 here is CASRSGQGLNQPQHF. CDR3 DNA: TGTGCCAGTAGGTCCGGACAGGGCCTCAATCAGCCCCAGCATTTT.

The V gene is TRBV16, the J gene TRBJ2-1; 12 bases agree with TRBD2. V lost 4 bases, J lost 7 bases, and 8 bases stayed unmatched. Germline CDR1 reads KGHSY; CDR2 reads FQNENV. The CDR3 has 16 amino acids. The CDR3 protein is CASSRPTSGGPNEQFF. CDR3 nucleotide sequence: TGTGCCAGCAGCCGACCGACTAGCGGGGGCCCTAATGAGCAGTTCTTC.

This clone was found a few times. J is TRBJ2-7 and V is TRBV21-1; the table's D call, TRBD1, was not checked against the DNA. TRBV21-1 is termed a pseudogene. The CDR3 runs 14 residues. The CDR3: CASSWGLHGHEQYF. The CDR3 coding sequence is TGTGCCAGCAGCTGGGGGCTCCATGGCCACGAGCAGTACTTC.

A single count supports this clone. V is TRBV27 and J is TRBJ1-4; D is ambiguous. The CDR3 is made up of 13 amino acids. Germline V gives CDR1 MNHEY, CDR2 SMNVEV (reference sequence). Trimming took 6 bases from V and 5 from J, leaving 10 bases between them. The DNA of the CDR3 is TGTGCCAGCAGCCTATTGCCCAATGAAAAACTGTTTTTT. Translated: CASSLLPNEKLFF. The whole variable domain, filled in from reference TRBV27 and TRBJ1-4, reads EAQVTQNPRYLITVTGKKLTVTCSQNMNHEYMSWYRQDPGLGLRQIYYSMNVEVTDKGDVPEGYKVSRKEKRNFPLILESPSPNQTSLYFCASSLLPNEKLFFGSGTQLSVL.

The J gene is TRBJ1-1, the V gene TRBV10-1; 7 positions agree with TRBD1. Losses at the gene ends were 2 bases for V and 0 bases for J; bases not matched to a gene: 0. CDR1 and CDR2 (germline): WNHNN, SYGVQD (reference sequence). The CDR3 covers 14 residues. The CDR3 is CASSEGTVNTEAFF. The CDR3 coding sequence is TGCGCCAGCAGTGAGGGGACAGTGAACACTGAAGCTTTCTTT.

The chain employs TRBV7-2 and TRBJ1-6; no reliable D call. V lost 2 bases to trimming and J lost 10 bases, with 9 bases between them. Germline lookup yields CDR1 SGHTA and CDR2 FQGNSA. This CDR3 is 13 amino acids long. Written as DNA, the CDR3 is TGTGCCAGCAGCTTAAGAAGAGAATCACCCCTCCACTTT. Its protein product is CASSLRRESPLHF.

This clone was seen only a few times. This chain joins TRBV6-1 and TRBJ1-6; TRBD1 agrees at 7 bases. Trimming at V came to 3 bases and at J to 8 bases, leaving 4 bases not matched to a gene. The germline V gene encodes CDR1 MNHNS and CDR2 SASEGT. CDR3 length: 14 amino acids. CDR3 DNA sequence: TGTGCCAGCAGTGAGAGACAGGGCGATTCACCCCTCCACTTT. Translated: CASSERQGDSPLHF.

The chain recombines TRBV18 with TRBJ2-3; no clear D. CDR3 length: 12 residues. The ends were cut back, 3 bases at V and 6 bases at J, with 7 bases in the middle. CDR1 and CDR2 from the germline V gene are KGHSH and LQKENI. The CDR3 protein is CASSPSQDTQYF. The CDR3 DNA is TGTGCCAGCTCACCGTCCCAGGATACGCAGTATTTT. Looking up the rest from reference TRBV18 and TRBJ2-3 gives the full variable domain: NAGVMQNPRHLVRRRGQEARLRCSPMKGHSHVYWYRQLPEEGLKFMVYLQKENIIDESGMPKERFSAEFPKEGPSILRIQQVVRGDSAAYFCASSPSQDTQYFGPGTRLTVL.

The CDR3 sequence: CASGDRDYEQYF. The CDR3 region has the DNA TGCGCCAGCGGGGACAGGGACTACGAGCAGTACTTC. The chain has TRBV10-2 and TRBJ2-7, with TRBD1 matching over 9 bases. Germline-derived CDR1 and CDR2 are WSHSY and SAAADI. There are 12 residues in the CDR3. J gave up 3 bases and V 8 bases, and 2 bases lay outside the gene matches.

The CDR3: CASSGPSNQPQHF. CDR3 DNA sequence: TGTGCCAGCAGTGGGCCTAGCAATCAGCCCCAGCATTTT. The V gene is TRBV6-1, the J gene TRBJ1-5; D is unresolved. The CDR3 contains 13 residues. CDR1 MNHNS and CDR2 SASEGT come from the germline V gene. V dropped 4 bases and J dropped 0 bases, with 4 bases sitting between them.